This T cell receptor (beta chain) was captured by sequencing in a study of CD8 T cells in Susac syndrome. Study at large: Among the sequenced Susac syndrome patients, roughly six had active disease while about eight were in remission.

Germline V gene data show CDR1 as SGDLS and CDR2 as YYNGEE. Trimming removed 4 bases from V and 3 bases from J, with 19 bases in between. This CDR3 has 16 amino acids. Study-level points and caveats: The CD4+ T cell repertoires, which came from Susac syndrome patients, showed no sign of clonal expansion.

The RNA input was roughly 0.5 to 1 ug, and it was reverse transcribed with random hexamers. TCRdb recomputed calls from the immunoSEQ multiplex PCR reads with MiXCR, one row per CDR3 protein. Found here are 150,000 to 200,000 distinct CDR3 sequences, about 91% of them singletons; the top ten hold about 0.09%. Worth noting for this clonotype: Its antigen is unidentified.

The receptor was isolated from a human donor with Susac syndrome. The rearrangement links TRBV9 to TRBJ2-5; D is perhaps TRBD2 (6 bases). Sequencing was done on a sample of CD4+ T cells from PBMCs. The CDR3 DNA follows: TGTGCCAGCAGCCTAACCTCCCGACTAGGAGAAGAGACCCAGTACTTC. This sequence encodes CASSLTSRLGEETQYF.